One T cell receptor (beta chain) is described in this entry. What it binds is not known. TCRdb's table, derived via immunoSEQ multiplex PCR, lists solely in-frame clones and lacks some. The sample has 100,000 to 120,000 clones, over 85% seen once. This record comes from a study of T cell responses to AZD1222 COVID-19 vaccine. Study results and caveats: Seropositive AZD1222 recipients at baseline numbered only 6 or 7.

The V and J ends lost 0 bases and 8 bases, in that order; junction bases with no gene match: 10. The CDR3 totals 15 residues. CDR1 and CDR2 from the germline V gene are SGDLS and YYNGEE. This specimen was peripheral blood, taken 28 days after the second AZD1222 dose. This TCR derives from an adult who received the AZD1222 COVID-19 vaccine. The chain carries TRBV9 and TRBJ1-2, with 7 bases that match TRBD1. CDR3 in DNA: TGTGCCAGCAGCGTAGACCCTGAGGGGGCGTGGGGCTACACCTTC. It codes for CASSVDPEGAWGYTF.